These 30 T cell receptor beta chains originate from one sample sequenced in a study of post-analysis software for immune sequencing data. For these receptors, no antigen is known. Study-wide results and caveats: In patients, TRBV5-6, TRBV5-1 and TRBV20-1 belonged to five TRBV segments found more frequently than in controls.

TCR beta cDNA libraries included unique molecular identifiers. TCRdb called the PCR reads again in MiXCR, with one record for every CDR3 protein. The profile shows hundreds of thousands of distinct CDR3 sequences, just under 30% of them singletons. The sample comprised blood. The receptors stem from a girl under 18 with multiple sclerosis.

The chain is built from TRBV7-2 and TRBJ2-3; D gene ambiguous. The CDR3 is 15 residues long. Trimming took off 8 bases at V and 6 bases at J, with 21 bases between the two ends. Germline CDR1 reads SGHTA; CDR2 reads FQGNSA. The CDR3, as DNA: TGTGCCAGCGATCGTCGAGGACCAACGGCGGATACGCAGTATTTT. This encodes CASDRRGPTADTQYF.

The chain recombines TRBV27 with TRBJ2-7; TRBD2 aligns across 8 bases. CDR1 is MNHEY, CDR2 SMNVEV, per germline (reference sequence). V shed 3 bases, J shed 1 base, and the junction held 5 bases outside the gene matches. This CDR3 has 15 amino acids. The chain's CDR3 is CASSFGGGGSYEQYF. CDR3 DNA: TGTGCCAGCAGTTTCGGCGGCGGGGGGTCCTACGAGCAGTACTTC.

This chain uses TRBV6-5 with TRBJ1-2; 11 bases are shared with TRBD1. The germline V gene has CDR1 MNHEY and CDR2 SVGAGI. This CDR3 is 13 amino acids long. Trimming took 0 bases from V and 13 from J; bases not matched to a gene: 4. CDR3 sequence: CASSYSTGTGGTF. Here the CDR3 DNA reads TGTGCCAGCAGTTACTCCACCGGGACAGGGGGCACCTTC.

The rearrangement links TRBV20-1 to TRBJ2-5; 7 nucleotides line up with TRBD2. The J call could be wrong; TRBJ2-7 is a better fit for the DNA end. The CDR3 loop spans 12 amino acids. Germline loops: CDR1 DFQATT, CDR2 SNEGSKA (reference sequence). The CDR3 DNA reads as TGCAGTGCTGCCGGGACTACCTACGAGCAGTACTTC. Its protein is CSAAGTTYEQYF.

In DNA, the CDR3 is TGTGCCAGCAGCTTAGCGGTTTCTCCGGTGTATGGCTACACCTTC. Translating it yields CASSLAVSPVYGYTF. The rearrangement uses TRBV7-9 and TRBJ1-2; D unclear. The germline CDR1 and CDR2 sequences are SEHNR and FQNEAQ (reference sequence). This CDR3 is built from 15 residues. The V end was cut by 0 bases, the J end by 5 bases, with 13 bases between.

This clonotype was counted a few times. The rearrangement links TRBV25-1 to TRBJ1-2, with TRBD1 as a possible D gene (5 bases). Germline CDR1 and CDR2: MGHDK and SYGVNS. The CDR3 runs to 15 residues. V dropped 0 bases and J dropped 4 bases, with 12 bases sitting between them. Here the CDR3 reads CASSEYRKGAYGYTF. In nucleotides, the CDR3 is TGTGCCAGCAGTGAATATCGGAAAGGGGCCTATGGCTACACCTTC.

The rearrangement joins TRBV29-1 to TRBJ2-3, with 8 bases aligning to TRBD2. Germline assignment: CDR1 SQVTM and CDR2 ANQGSEA. The CDR3 consists of 16 residues. V shed 6 bases and J 4 bases; nucleotides not matched to a gene: 15. CDR3 DNA sequence: TGCAGCGTCCTGAGCACGGGACTAGGTCGCCCAGATACGCAGTATTTT. This translates into CSVLSTGLGRPDTQYF.

This clonotype was observed a handful of times. The chain is built from TRBV3-1 and TRBJ2-5, with D maybe TRBD2 (6 bases). The germline V gene has CDR1 LGHDT and CDR2 YNNKEL (reference sequence). The CDR3 spans 14 residues. V was cut by 1 base and J by 7 bases, with 13 bases left in between. The CDR3 coding sequence is TGTGCCAGCAGCCAAGTAGGACCCGGGGGGACCCAGTACTTC. Protein sequence: CASSQVGPGGTQYF.

As regards this clonotype: Being one base from a much bigger clone, this may be a read error. The chain carries TRBV2 and TRBJ2-3; unclear D gene. Germline CDR1 reads SNHLY; CDR2 reads FYNNEI. The CDR3 is 9 amino acids. The CDR3, as DNA: TGTGCCAGCACAGATACGCGGTATTTT. This sequence encodes CASTDTRYF.

The genes are TRBV12-3 or TRBV12-4 and TRBJ2-7; a weak D match, TRBD2 (6 bases). The V gene lost 9 bases and the J gene lost 4 bases, with 13 bases spanning the gap. This CDR3 has 12 amino acids. The CDR3 loop reads CASSGVAYEQYF. The DNA for the CDR3 is TGTGCCAGTTCGGGGGTAGCATACGAGCAGTACTTC.

This clonotype was counted between two and nine times. The V and J genes are TRBV28 and TRBJ2-3, with D unresolved. The germline V gene encodes CDR1 MDHEN and CDR2 SYDVKM. The CDR3 consists of 11 residues. Trimming removed 5 bases from V and 7 bases from J, with 7 bases in between. This CDR3 reads CASSTFNTQYF. The CDR3 region has the DNA TGTGCCAGCAGTACCTTTAATACGCAGTATTTT.

V gene TRBV28 combines with J gene TRBJ2-3; the match to TRBD2 covers 11 bases. The CDR3 is 14 amino acids. From germline, CDR1 is MDHEN and CDR2 SYDVKM. Losses at the gene ends were 5 bases for V and 6 bases for J; bases not matched to a gene: 4. The CDR3 DNA sequence: TGTGCCAGCAGTATAACTAGCGGGAGCGATACGCAGTATTTT. This translates into CASSITSGSDTQYF.

The chain has TRBV6-4 and TRBJ1-5; tentatively, D is TRBD1 (5 bases). Per the germline V gene, CDR1 is MRHNA and CDR2 is SNTAGT. The V end lost 2 bases, the J end lost 3 bases, and 8 bases lay between the germline ends. This CDR3 is built from 14 residues. DNA of the CDR3: TGTGCCAGCAGTGACAGGGGAGACAATCAGCCCCAGCATTTT. It codes for CASSDRGDNQPQHF.

The V gene is TRBV7-8, the J gene TRBJ2-3; TRBD2 matches 14 bases. The CDR3 is 17 residues long. J was trimmed by 4 bases and V by 5 bases; bases with no gene match: 8. In germline, CDR1 is SGHVS, CDR2 FQNEAQ. This CDR3 reads CASSPLPGLAGADTQYF. The CDR3 DNA reads TGTGCCAGCAGCCCTCTCCCGGGACTAGCGGGAGCAGATACGCAGTATTTT.

This clonotype has just a few counts. This chain uses TRBV20-1 with TRBJ2-7, with unresolved D. The CDR3 consists of 13 residues. V was shortened by 1 base and J by 0 bases, with 7 bases between the two germline ends. The germline gives CDR1 DFQATT, CDR2 SNEGSKA (reference sequence). Written as DNA, the CDR3 is TGCAGTGCTAGAGTCCCGACCTCCTACGAGCAGTACTTC. This encodes CSARVPTSYEQYF.

The chain uses TRBV6-1 and TRBJ2-1; D may be TRBD1 (5 bases). This CDR3 contains 15 residues. Trimming left V 7 bases short and J 2 bases short, with 15 bases between. Germline-derived CDR1 and CDR2 are MNHNS and SASEGT. Here the CDR3 reads CASTSDNLPYNEQFF. The CDR3 DNA is TGTGCCAGCACCTCGGACAACTTACCCTACAATGAGCAGTTCTTC.

The chain combines TRBV2 with TRBJ2-6, with D possibly TRBD1 on 6 matching bases. V was trimmed by 6 bases and J by 1 base, leaving 10 bases between them. CDR1 and CDR2 from the germline V gene are SNHLY and FYNNEI. The CDR3 consists of 15 residues. The CDR3 DNA sequence: TGTGCCAGCAGGACCGACAGGTCTGGGGCCAACGTCCTGACTTTC. It encodes CASRTDRSGANVLTF.

The chain uses TRBV7-9 and TRBJ1-2; D is unresolved. The germline V and J ends were trimmed by 3 bases and 6 bases, with 14 bases remaining between them. Germline V gene data show CDR1 as SEHNR and CDR2 as FQNEAQ (reference sequence). The length of the CDR3 is 14 residues. CDR3 nucleotides: TGTGCCAGCAGCTTTTCCAGGAGACTCGATGGCTACACCTTC. This translates into CASSFSRRLDGYTF.

The chain couples TRBV20-1 to TRBJ1-2; D gene ambiguous. The CDR3 loop spans 12 amino acids. V lost 3 bases, J lost 4 bases, and 9 bases lay in between. Germline-derived CDR1 and CDR2 are DFQATT and SNEGSKA (reference sequence). The chain's CDR3 is CSARDQTYGYTF. As DNA, the CDR3 is TGCAGTGCTAGGGACCAGACCTATGGCTACACCTTC.

The rearrangement uses TRBV6-2 or TRBV6-3 and TRBJ2-7; D perhaps matches TRBD1 (6 bases). The ends were cut back, 6 bases at V and 1 base at J, with 16 bases in the middle. This CDR3 has 15 amino acids. Germline loops: CDR1 MNHEY, CDR2 SVGEGT. The DNA for the CDR3 is TGTGCCAGCAGATTACGGACAGAGGTGTCCTACGAGCAGTACTTC. It is translated as CASRLRTEVSYEQYF.

V is TRBV12-3 or TRBV12-4 and J is TRBJ1-5, with TRBD1 matching over 7 bases. V trimming: 6 bases; J trimming: 7 bases; junction bases outside the gene matches: 12. The CDR3 covers 15 residues. The CDR3 loop is CASRPDRDQGQPQHF. CDR3 in DNA: TGTGCCAGCAGACCCGACAGGGATCAAGGCCAGCCCCAGCATTTT.

The chain is built from TRBV28 and TRBJ2-1; D could derive from TRBD1 or TRBD2 (5 bases each). Between the trimmed V and J ends, which lost 2 bases and 8 bases, there was a span of 10 bases. There are 13 residues in the CDR3. CDR1 and CDR2 (germline): MDHEN, SYDVKM. The CDR3 loop reads CASSLEGMDEQFF. The CDR3 coding sequence is TGTGCCAGCAGTTTAGAGGGGATGGATGAGCAGTTCTTC.

V usage is TRBV6-5 and J usage is TRBJ1-2; 8 nucleotides match TRBD1. This CDR3 has 12 amino acids. J lost 8 bases, V lost 6 bases, and 5 bases had no gene match. Germline assignment: CDR1 MNHEY and CDR2 SVGAGI. CDR3 amino acids: CASRGTGGGYTF. The CDR3 coding sequence is TGTGCCAGCAGGGGTACAGGGGGAGGCTACACCTTC.

The chain uses TRBV20-1 and TRBJ2-3; D not certain. The CDR3 has 16 residues. V lost 0 bases and J 4 bases, leaving 17 bases between the germline ends. In germline, CDR1 is DFQATT, CDR2 SNEGSKA (reference sequence). The CDR3 DNA reads TGCAGTGCTAGAGATCCACTTGGGCACCGTTCAGATACGCAGTATTTT. Protein: CSARDPLGHRSDTQYF.

The chain is built from TRBV27 and TRBJ1-4; 7 bases are a match to TRBD1. From germline, CDR1 is MNHEY and CDR2 SMNVEV (reference sequence). The ends lost 5 bases at V and 10 bases at J; junction bases unmatched: 1. The CDR3 sequence is 11 residues long. In nucleotides, the CDR3 is TGTGCCAGCAGTCACAGGGGAAAACTGTTTTTT. It specifies CASSHRGKLFF.

In this sample, this clonotype turned up many times. The chain employs TRBV27 and TRBJ2-7, with 7 bases matching TRBD2. The germline CDR1 and CDR2 sequences are MNHEY and SMNVEV (reference sequence). This CDR3 has 13 residues. V was clipped by 2 bases and J by 7 bases; unmatched bases: 5. The CDR3 loop reads CASSLVGGREQYF. Written as DNA, the CDR3 is TGTGCCAGCAGTTTAGTTGGCGGGAGAGAGCAGTACTTC.

The chain joins TRBV4-3 to TRBJ2-1; D assignment may be TRBD1 or TRBD2 (5 bases each). The germline gives CDR1 LGHNA, CDR2 YSLEER. V lost 0 bases and J 12 bases, leaving 18 bases between the germline ends. CDR3 length: 15 residues. This CDR3 reads CASSQDRGPRGWQFF. CDR3 bases: TGCGCCAGCAGCCAAGATCGGGGCCCAAGGGGTTGGCAGTTCTTC.

Ten or more counts support this clonotype. The rearrangement links TRBV5-4 to TRBJ2-7; 11 nucleotides agree with TRBD1. The trim removed 4 bases at V and 3 bases at J, leaving 6 bases unmatched. Germline V gene data show CDR1 as SGHNT and CDR2 as YYREEE (reference sequence). The length of the CDR3 is 15 residues. The DNA of the CDR3 is TGTGCCAGCAGCCAAGGGGGGACAGGGGGCTACGAGCAGTACTTC. Encoded protein: CASSQGGTGGYEQYF.

The chain couples TRBV29-1 to TRBJ1-2, with D hard to call. The germline V gene encodes CDR1 SQVTM and CDR2 ANQGSEA. V was cut by 7 bases and J by 3 bases, with 12 bases left in between. The CDR3 runs 12 residues. For the CDR3, the DNA is TGCAGCGGTGTAATGCACGACTATGGCTACACCTTC. This gives the protein CSGVMHDYGYTF.

This sequence joins TRBV6-2 or TRBV6-3 and TRBJ2-7; TRBD2 aligns across 7 bases. The germline gives CDR1 MNHEY, CDR2 SVGEGT. Trimming at V came to 6 bases and at J to 2 bases, leaving 7 bases not matched to a gene. There are 14 residues in the CDR3. As DNA, the CDR3 is TGTGCCAGCAGACCCGAGCGGGAAACCTACGAGCAGTACTTC. Amino acids: CASRPERETYEQYF.